A single sample gave rise to the 32 T cell receptor beta chains below, sequenced in a study of T-cell reconstitution after alpha-beta-depleted transplantation in children. TCRbeta library construction was performed incorporating unique molecular identifiers. TCRdb reprocessed the PCR reads with MiXCR, giving one entry per CDR3 protein. The top ten hold roughly 2.6% of the sample, which has about 240,000 distinct CDR3 sequences, around 12% seen once. The material sequenced was PBMCs from the stem cell graft donor, taken from the stem cell graft. The receptors derive from a human donor who donated a stem cell graft to a child with acute lymphoblastic leukemia.

Turning to this clonotype: This sequence may be a read error, since a much larger clone differs from it by one base. The rearrangement joins TRBV20-1 to TRBJ2-5, with TRBD1 identical over 8 bases. J lost 2 bases, V lost 7 bases, and 6 bases had no gene match. In germline, CDR1 is DFQATT, CDR2 SNEGSKA (reference sequence). This CDR3 comprises 13 residues. In DNA form, the CDR3 reads TGCAGTGGGAGAACAGGGGGACAAGAGACCCAGTACTTC. Translating it yields CSGRTGGQETQYF.

Of note for this clonotype: Being one base from a much bigger clone, this may be a read error. The chain links TRBV12-3 or TRBV12-4 to TRBJ2-7; TRBD2 might be the D (5 bases). The CDR3 spans 12 residues. CDR3 nucleotides: TGTGCCAGTCGAAGATTAGACTACGAGGAGTACTTC. This translates into CASRRLDYEEYF.

This clonotype was seen many times. This chain uses TRBV6-4 with TRBJ2-1; TRBD1 agrees at 8 bases. There are 15 residues in the CDR3. The germline CDR1 and CDR2 sequences are MRHNA and SNTAGT. Germline trimming cut 3 bases from V and 7 bases from J; bases unmatched to any gene: 8. The CDR3 region is CASSEVPTGVNEQFF. The CDR3 bases are TGTGCCAGCAGTGAGGTCCCGACAGGGGTGAATGAGCAGTTCTTC.

The chain carries TRBV30 and TRBJ2-7; TRBD1 aligns across 11 bases. V lost 3 bases and J lost 0; bases outside the gene matches: 4. This CDR3 region has 15 residues. Germline lookup yields CDR1 GTSNPN and CDR2 SVGIG (reference sequence). DNA for the CDR3: TGTGCCTGGAGCCCCGGGACAGGGGGCTCCTACGAGCAGTACTTC. Translated, it gives CAWSPGTGGSYEQYF.

The sample holds many counts of this clonotype. This chain uses TRBV5-1 with TRBJ1-4, with D unresolved. From germline, CDR1 is SGHRS and CDR2 YFSETQ. V was trimmed by 3 bases and J by 8 bases, leaving 17 bases between them. The CDR3 runs to 15 residues. CDR3 in amino acids: CASSSDGTEEEKLFF. In DNA, the CDR3 is TGCGCCAGCAGCTCGGACGGAACCGAGGAGGAAAAACTGTTTTTT.

Ten or more counts support this clonotype. The chain is built from TRBV3-1 and TRBJ2-2; TRBD2 matches 11 bases. The V gene end was trimmed by 6 bases and the J gene end by 4 bases; junction bases not matched to a gene: 4. Germline V CDR1 and CDR2: LGHDT, YNNKEL (reference sequence). The CDR3 spans 15 residues. The CDR3 sequence: CASRAGTSGTGELFF. The CDR3 region has the DNA TGTGCCAGCAGAGCCGGGACTAGCGGCACCGGGGAGCTGTTTTTT.

The genes are TRBV7-2 and TRBJ2-2, with a weak D call TRBD1 (5 bases). This CDR3 has 15 residues. Trimming cost V 1 base and J 7 bases, with 13 bases left between them. Looked up from germline, CDR1 is SGHTA and CDR2 is FQGNSA. In DNA, the CDR3 is TGTGCCAGCAGCTTAGTTCCAGGGTTTAGCGGGGAGCTGTTTTTT. Translation gives CASSLVPGFSGELFF.

At least ten counts were recorded for this clonotype. The gene calls are TRBV3-1 and TRBJ2-7; 11 bases agree with TRBD1. Germline CDR1 is LGHDT and CDR2 is YNNKEL (reference sequence). Trimming at V came to 2 bases and at J to 5 bases, leaving 5 bases not matched to a gene. The CDR3 is 15 residues long. Here the CDR3 DNA reads TGTGCCAGCAGCCAACCCGGGACAGGGGGACACGAGCAGTACTTC. Protein: CASSQPGTGGHEQYF.

In this sample, this clonotype turned up many times. The chain is built from TRBV20-1 and TRBJ2-1; 8 bases agree with TRBD2. The germline CDR1 and CDR2 sequences are DFQATT and SNEGSKA (reference sequence). There are 18 residues in the CDR3. V was clipped by 2 bases and J by 6 bases; unmatched bases: 18. The CDR3 reads CSARTGTRVRVRGNEQFF. In DNA, the CDR3 is TGCAGTGCTAGAACCGGGACTAGAGTTAGGGTTCGAGGCAATGAGCAGTTCTTC.

This clonotype was observed at least ten times. V gene TRBV5-5 combines with J gene TRBJ1-5; D is unresolved. The germline V gene encodes CDR1 SGHKS and CDR2 YYEKEE (reference sequence). V lost 0 bases and J lost 9, with 16 bases in between. This CDR3 comprises 15 residues. The CDR3 here is CASSLDLRGNGPQHF. DNA for the CDR3: TGTGCCAGCAGCTTGGACCTACGAGGAAATGGGCCCCAGCATTTT.

This clonotype was seen repeatedly, ten times or more. Here the CDR3 DNA reads TGCGCCAGCAGCCAAACTCCCTCCTACGAGCAGTACTTC. Translation: CASSQTPSYEQYF. The chain couples TRBV4-3 to TRBJ2-7; no definite D call. This CDR3 is built from 13 residues. Germline loops: CDR1 LGHNA, CDR2 YSLEER. The V and J ends lost 2 bases and 0 bases respectively, with 5 bases between them.

This clonotype was picked up many times. The chain recombines TRBV20-1 with TRBJ1-2; D gene unclear. Germline V lookup: CDR1 DFQATT, CDR2 SNEGSKA (reference sequence). V dropped 0 bases and J dropped 1 base, with 12 bases sitting between them. The CDR3 spans 15 residues. This CDR3 reads CSARERQSFNYGYTF. The CDR3 DNA follows: TGCAGTGCTAGAGAGAGGCAGAGCTTTAACTATGGCTACACCTTC.

This clonotype was counted ten times or more. The gene calls are TRBV4-2 and TRBJ2-3, with D perhaps TRBD1 (6 bases). Trimming left V 1 base short and J 0 bases short, with 14 bases between. CDR1 is LGHNA, CDR2 YNFKEQ, per germline. CDR3 length: 17 residues. The CDR3 region has the DNA TGTGCCAGCAGCCAAGTTCAGGCAGGGGATAGCACAGATACGCAGTATTTT. Translated: CASSQVQAGDSTDTQYF.

This clonotype showed up many times. The chain links TRBV29-1 to TRBJ1-1; D not certain. The CDR3 has 12 residues. The germline CDR1 and CDR2 sequences are SQVTM and ANQGSEA. The V end was cut by 2 bases, the J end by 5 bases, with 9 bases between. CDR3: CSVESDWTEAFF. The CDR3 coding sequence is TGCAGCGTTGAAAGTGATTGGACTGAAGCTTTCTTT.

This clonotype was recorded at least ten times. The V and J genes are TRBV6-5 and TRBJ1-5; D may be TRBD1 (6 bases). CDR1 is MNHEY and CDR2 is SVGAGI in the germline V gene. V gave up 2 bases and J gave up 1 base, with 12 bases separating them. The CDR3 length is 16 residues. In DNA, the CDR3 is TGTGCCAGCAGTTACCCCGGACAGACAAGCAATCAGCCCCAGCATTTT. Residues: CASSYPGQTSNQPQHF.

This clonotype was recorded a few times. The V and J genes are TRBV27 and TRBJ2-7; 9 bases fit TRBD1. Germline-derived CDR1 and CDR2 are MNHEY and SMNVEV (reference sequence). CDR3 length: 16 amino acids. The J segment lost 1 base and the V segment lost 6 bases, leaving 10 bases of the junction unmatched. The CDR3 is CASSSLRQGESYEQYF. The CDR3 bases are TGTGCCAGCAGCTCCCTCCGACAGGGGGAGTCCTACGAGCAGTACTTC.

The table lists this clonotype with many counts. The chain uses TRBV6-1 and TRBJ2-5; no clear D. This CDR3 has 14 residues. Trimming removed 2 bases at V and 5 bases at J, with 12 bases between. Germline V gene sequence: CDR1 MNHNS, CDR2 SASEGT. The DNA for the CDR3 is TGTGCCAGCAGTGAACGGCCGACCCCGGAGACCCAGTACTTC. As protein: CASSERPTPETQYF.

This clonotype came up many times. The rearrangement links TRBV20-1 to TRBJ2-3, with 9 nucleotides matching TRBD2. The trim removed 5 bases at V and 7 bases at J, leaving 4 bases unmatched. CDR1 is DFQATT and CDR2 is SNEGSKA in the germline V gene (reference sequence). CDR3 length: 12 residues. Here the CDR3 reads CSALAGRHTQYF. CDR3 nucleotides: TGCAGTGCTCTAGCGGGGCGGCATACGCAGTATTTT.

There are many counts of this clonotype. The gene calls are TRBV6-1 and TRBJ1-2; the match to TRBD1 covers 9 bases. V lost 4 bases to trimming and J lost 7 bases; unmatched junction nucleotides: 7. CDR1 and CDR2 from the germline V gene are MNHNS and SASEGT. The CDR3 consists of 14 residues. The CDR3 coding sequence is TGTGCCAGCAGTGCCCGGGACAGGGCGCTTGGCTACACCTTC. As protein: CASSARDRALGYTF.

This clonotype occurred many times. The chain combines TRBV20-1 with TRBJ2-7; 11 bases align to TRBD2. The CDR3 consists of 13 residues. The germline CDR1 and CDR2 sequences are DFQATT and SNEGSKA (reference sequence). The trim removed 7 bases at V and 4 bases at J, leaving 6 bases unmatched. CDR3 nucleotide sequence: TGCAGTGTCCCGACTAGCGGGATTTACGAGCAGTACTTC. Its protein is CSVPTSGIYEQYF.

This clonotype was found many times. In nucleotides, the CDR3 is TGTGCCAGCAGCCGAGAAGGGACACGGGGCACCGGGGAGCTGTTTTTT. Amino acid sequence: CASSREGTRGTGELFF. The rearrangement joins TRBV4-2 to TRBJ2-2, with D possibly being TRBD1 (6 bases). Germline V gives CDR1 LGHNA, CDR2 YNFKEQ. CDR3 length: 16 residues. V was shortened by 4 bases and J by 4 bases, with 16 bases between the two germline ends.

In this sample, this clonotype turned up many times. The chain uses TRBV20-1 and TRBJ1-5, with D perhaps TRBD1 (6 bases). CDR3 length: 14 amino acids. The ends were cut back, 6 bases at V and 7 bases at J, with 19 bases in the middle. Germline-derived CDR1 and CDR2 are DFQATT and SNEGSKA (reference sequence). The CDR3 here is CSANDIRGPQPQHF. CDR3 sequence (DNA): TGCAGTGCCAACGACATCAGGGGTCCGCAGCCCCAGCATTTT.

This clonotype was found many times. The genes are TRBV5-1 and TRBJ1-4; 7 nucleotides agree with TRBD1. The CDR3 totals 15 residues. Trimming took 0 bases from V and 7 from J; bases not matched to a gene: 6. Germline V gene data show CDR1 as SGHRS and CDR2 as YFSETQ. CDR3 sequence: CASSLDQGDGEKLFF. The CDR3 nucleotides read TGCGCCAGCAGCTTGGACCAGGGGGACGGTGAAAAACTGTTTTTT.

This clonotype was detected ten times or more. This sequence joins TRBV4-1 and TRBJ2-7, with D perhaps TRBD2 (5 bases). Trimming shortened V by 1 base and J by 2 bases, and 9 bases separated the two germline ends. Germline CDR1 MGHRA, CDR2 YSYEKL. The CDR3 is 14 amino acids. CDR3 amino acids: CASSQVARAYEQYF. The CDR3 DNA sequence: TGCGCCAGCAGCCAAGTAGCGCGGGCCTACGAGCAGTACTTC.

This clonotype has at least ten counts. This chain links TRBV9 with TRBJ2-2, with a tentative D call TRBD1 (6 bases). CDR1 and CDR2 (germline): SGDLS, YYNGEE. V gave up 0 bases and J gave up 2 bases, with 8 bases separating them. CDR3 length: 15 amino acids. CDR3: CASSVVGTNTGELFF. The CDR3 coding sequence is TGTGCCAGCAGCGTAGTCGGGACAAACACCGGGGAGCTGTTTTTT.

This rearrangement joins TRBV4-3 to TRBJ2-7; 10 bases are shared with TRBD1. The J segment lost 5 bases and the V segment lost 4 bases, leaving 5 bases of the junction unmatched. Germline CDR1 and CDR2: LGHNA and YSLEER. The length of the CDR3 is 14 residues. As DNA, the CDR3 is TGCGCCAGCAGCCGGGGACAGGGGTCGGACGAGCAGTACTTC. It translates to CASSRGQGSDEQYF.

V is TRBV5-1 and J is TRBJ2-2; 10 bases line up with TRBD1. CDR1 is SGHRS, CDR2 YFSETQ, per germline. Trimming at V came to 4 bases and at J to 7 bases, leaving 10 bases not matched to a gene. CDR3 size: 16 residues. The CDR3 nucleotides read TGCGCCAGCAGCGTACCCGGGACAGGGGATCTCGGGGAGCTGTTTTTT. Protein sequence: CASSVPGTGDLGELFF. Based on the CDR3 plus reference TRBV5-1 and TRBJ2-2, the full variable domain is KAGVTQTPRYLIKTRGQQVTLSCSPISGHRSVSWYQQTPGQGLQFLFEYFSETQRNKGNFPGRFSGRQFSNSRSEMNVSTLELGDSALYLCASSVPGTGDLGELFFGEGSRLTVL.

The sample holds a few counts of this clonotype. The V and J genes are TRBV4-2 and TRBJ1-1; TRBD1 might be the D (5 bases). This CDR3 is 15 amino acids long. CDR1 LGHNA and CDR2 YNFKEQ come from the germline V gene. The V gene lost 1 base and the J gene lost 0 bases, with 9 bases spanning the gap. The CDR3 nucleotides are TGTGCCAGCAGCCAAGTGGGGGATATGAACACTGAAGCTTTCTTT. This codes for CASSQVGDMNTEAFF.

This chain links TRBV5-6 with TRBJ2-1; maybe TRBD1 (6 bases). Trimming stripped 1 base from V and 4 bases from J, with 15 bases between. This CDR3 has 16 amino acids. Germline CDR1 is SGHDT and CDR2 is YYEEEE. CDR3 protein: CASSLSGAGEYNEQFF. The DNA for the CDR3 is TGTGCCAGCAGCTTGTCTGGGGCAGGGGAATACAATGAGCAGTTCTTC.

The chain uses TRBV5-1 and TRBJ2-3; D perhaps matches TRBD1 (6 bases). V was pared by 3 bases and J by 3 bases, with 11 bases between. The CDR3 totals 14 residues. Germline lookup yields CDR1 SGHRS and CDR2 YFSETQ. This chain's CDR3 is CASSSGTQTDTQYF. Written as DNA, the CDR3 is TGCGCCAGCAGCTCGGGGACACAAACAGATACGCAGTATTTT.

There are a few counts of this clonotype. The chain recombines TRBV7-9 with TRBJ1-6; a possible D gene is TRBD1 (6 bases). The germline V gene has CDR1 SEHNR and CDR2 FQNEAQ (reference sequence). The V gene lost 2 bases and the J gene lost 4 bases, with 12 bases spanning the gap. This CDR3 region has 16 residues. The chain's CDR3 is CASSLLGGKYNSPLHF. The CDR3 bases are TGTGCCAGCAGCTTACTAGGGGGGAAATATAATTCACCCCTCCACTTT.

This clonotype came up many times. This chain joins TRBV5-4 and TRBJ2-6, with D perhaps assigned TRBD1 or TRBD2 (5 bases each). This CDR3 region has 19 residues. V was trimmed by 0 bases and J by 0 bases, leaving 16 bases between them. CDR1 and CDR2 from the germline V gene are SGHNT and YYREEE (reference sequence). The CDR3 protein is CASSLEKPGRSSGANVLTF. CDR3 nucleotide sequence: TGTGCCAGCAGCTTGGAGAAACCGGGACGGAGCTCTGGGGCCAACGTCCTGACTTTC. Using reference TRBV5-4 and TRBJ2-6 for the parts outside the CDR3, the full variable domain is ETGVTQSPTHLIKTRGQQVTLRCSSQSGHNTVSWYQQALGQGPQFIFQYYREEENGRGNFPPRFSGLQFPNYSSELNVNALELDDSALYLCASSLEKPGRSSGANVLTFGAGSRLTVL.